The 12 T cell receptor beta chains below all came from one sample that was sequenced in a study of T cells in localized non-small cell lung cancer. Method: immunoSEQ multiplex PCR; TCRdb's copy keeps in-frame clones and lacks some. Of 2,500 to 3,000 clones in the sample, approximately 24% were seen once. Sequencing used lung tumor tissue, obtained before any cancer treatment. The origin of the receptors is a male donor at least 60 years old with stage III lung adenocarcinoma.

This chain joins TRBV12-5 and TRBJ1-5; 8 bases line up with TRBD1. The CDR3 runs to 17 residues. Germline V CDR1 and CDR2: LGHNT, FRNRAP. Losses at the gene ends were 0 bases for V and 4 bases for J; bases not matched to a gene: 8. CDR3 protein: CASGLVRGTGKNQPQHF. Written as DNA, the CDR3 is TGTGCTAGTGGTTTGGTACGTGGGACAGGCAAGAATCAGCCCCAGCATTTT.

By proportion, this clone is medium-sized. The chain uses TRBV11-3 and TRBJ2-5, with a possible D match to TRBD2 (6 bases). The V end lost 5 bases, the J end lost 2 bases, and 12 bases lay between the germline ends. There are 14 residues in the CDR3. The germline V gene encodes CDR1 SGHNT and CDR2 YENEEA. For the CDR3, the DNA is TGTGCCAGCAGCCCCCGGGGGACTCAAGAGACCCAGTACTTC. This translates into CASSPRGTQETQYF.

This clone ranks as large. CDR3 protein: CASQQVGLNTGELFF. CDR3 sequence (DNA): TGTGCCAGTCAACAAGTGGGGCTGAACACCGGGGAGCTGTTTTTT. The rearrangement uses TRBV19 and TRBJ2-2; maybe TRBD1 (5 bases). Deletions cut 8 bases from V and 1 base from J, with 14 bases between. Per the germline V gene, CDR1 is LNHDA and CDR2 is SQIVND (reference sequence). The CDR3 extends over 15 amino acids.

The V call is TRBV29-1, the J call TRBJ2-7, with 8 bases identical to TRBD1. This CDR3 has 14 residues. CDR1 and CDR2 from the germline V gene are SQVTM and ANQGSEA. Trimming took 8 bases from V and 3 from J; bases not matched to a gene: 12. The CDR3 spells CSTSQTGTGYEQYF. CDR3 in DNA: TGCAGCACCTCTCAGACCGGGACAGGCTACGAGCAGTACTTC.

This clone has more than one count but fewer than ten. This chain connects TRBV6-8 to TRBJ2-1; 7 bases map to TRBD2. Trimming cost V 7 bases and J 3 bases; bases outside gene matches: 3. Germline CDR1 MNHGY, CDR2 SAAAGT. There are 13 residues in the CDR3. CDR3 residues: CASNGGDYNEQFF. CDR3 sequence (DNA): TGTGCCAGCAATGGGGGGGACTACAATGAGCAGTTCTTC.

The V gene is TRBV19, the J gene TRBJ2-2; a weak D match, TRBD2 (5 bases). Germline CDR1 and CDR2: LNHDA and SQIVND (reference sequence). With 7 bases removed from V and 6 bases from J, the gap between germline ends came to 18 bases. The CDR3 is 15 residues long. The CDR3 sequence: CASTGGHAGSGELFF. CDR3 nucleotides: TGTGCCAGTACGGGTGGGCATGCGGGTTCCGGGGAGCTGTTTTTT.

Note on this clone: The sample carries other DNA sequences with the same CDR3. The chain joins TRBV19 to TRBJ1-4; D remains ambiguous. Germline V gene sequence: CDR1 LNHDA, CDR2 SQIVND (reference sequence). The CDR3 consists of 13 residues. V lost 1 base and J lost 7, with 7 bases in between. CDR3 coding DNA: TGTGCCAGTAGTATAGGTGGGATTGAAAAACTGTTTTTT. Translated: CASSIGGIEKLFF.

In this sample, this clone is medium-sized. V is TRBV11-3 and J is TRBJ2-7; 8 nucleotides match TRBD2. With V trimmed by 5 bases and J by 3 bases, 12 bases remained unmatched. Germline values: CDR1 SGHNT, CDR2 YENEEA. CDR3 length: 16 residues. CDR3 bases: TGTGCCAGCAGCCAAAGCGTGCGGGAGGCTCTCTACGAGCAGTACTTC. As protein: CASSQSVREALYEQYF.

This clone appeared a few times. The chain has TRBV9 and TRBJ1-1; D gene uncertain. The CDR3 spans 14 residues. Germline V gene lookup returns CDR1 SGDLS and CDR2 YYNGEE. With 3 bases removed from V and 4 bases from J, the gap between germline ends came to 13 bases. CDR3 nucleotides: TGTGCCAGCAGCGCCCTCGGGTGGTCCACTGAAGCTTTCTTT. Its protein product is CASSALGWSTEAFF.

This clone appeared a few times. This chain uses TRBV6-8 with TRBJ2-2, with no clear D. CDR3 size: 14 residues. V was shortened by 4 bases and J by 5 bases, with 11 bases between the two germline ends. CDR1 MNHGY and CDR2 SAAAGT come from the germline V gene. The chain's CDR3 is CASSSLTRTGELFF. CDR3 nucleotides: TGTGCCAGCAGTTCCTTGACCCGGACCGGGGAGCTGTTTTTT.

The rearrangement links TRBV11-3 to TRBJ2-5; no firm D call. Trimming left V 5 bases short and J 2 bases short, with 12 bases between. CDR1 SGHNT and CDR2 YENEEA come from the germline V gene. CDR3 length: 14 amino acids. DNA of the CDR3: TGTGCCAGCAGCCCCACAGTGTTTCAAGAGACCCAGTACTTC. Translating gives CASSPTVFQETQYF.

The CDR3 region has the DNA TGTGCCAGCAGCTTAGAGGGTGCTGGGGCCAACGTCCTGACTTTC. This translates into CASSLEGAGANVLTF. The rearrangement joins TRBV11-3 to TRBJ2-6; no reliable D call. This CDR3 region has 15 residues. Looked up from germline, CDR1 is SGHNT and CDR2 is YENEEA. V gave up 0 bases and J gave up 2 bases, with 5 bases separating them.